This T cell receptor (beta chain) comes out of a study of cytomegalovirus exposure and HLA in healthy donors. Study results and caveats: The study flagged roughly 150 TCR beta chains as cytomegalovirus-associated.

For this clone: What it recognizes is unknown.

Sequenced by immunoSEQ multiplex PCR; TCRdb stores in-frame clones only, minus some. The sample shows approximately 88,000 clones, approximately 96% of them seen only once. Germline V gene data show CDR1 as LNHNV and CDR2 as YYDKDF (reference sequence). The CDR3 has 16 amino acids. The germline V and J ends were trimmed by 1 base and 3 bases, with 13 bases remaining between them. The rearrangement joins TRBV15 to TRBJ2-1, with D perhaps TRBD1 (5 bases). This receptor was identified in a young woman in good health and CMV-seronegative. The source material was PBMCs. The CDR3 sequence is CATSRAAGQGYNEQFF. The CDR3 nucleotides are TGTGCCACCAGCAGAGCCGCAGGGCAAGGCTACAATGAGCAGTTCTTC.